A single sample is the source of the 2 T cell receptor beta chains below, sequenced in a study of blood T cell repertoires in COVID-19. Some clones are missing from TCRdb's copy, which holds only in-frame ones; the method was immunoSEQ multiplex PCR. The sample carries about 220,000 clones, about four fifths recorded once. Input material: PBMCs or T cells enriched from blood (not recorded which). Source of these receptors: a woman aged 55 to 70 who had recovered from COVID-19.

This sequence joins TRBV12-3 or TRBV12-4 and TRBJ2-7; 8 bases match TRBD2. V lost 6 bases, J lost 2 bases, and 3 bases stayed unmatched. This CDR3 has 13 amino acids. The CDR3 loop reads CASSKTSAYEQYF. CDR3 bases: TGTGCCAGCAGCAAGACTAGCGCCTACGAGCAGTACTTC.

The chain uses TRBV14 and TRBJ2-1; tentatively, D is TRBD2 (5 bases). The length of the CDR3 is 16 residues. V was trimmed by 1 base and J by 0 bases, leaving 10 bases between them. Germline CDR1 SGHDN, CDR2 FVKESK. The CDR3 bases are TGTGCCAGCAGCCAAGTAGTCGGGGACTCCTACAATGAGCAGTTCTTC. Protein: CASSQVVGDSYNEQFF.